These T cell receptor beta chains were read from a single sample in a study of control samples from healthy donors and cancer patients. The protocol was immunoSEQ multiplex PCR, while the TCRdb copy is restricted to in-frame clones and leaves out a portion. Found here are about 100,000 clones, approximately 80% of them singletons; the top ten hold approximately 19%. The sample consisted of blood. These receptors were taken from a man younger than 40 in good health. Both conserved end residues are part of each CDR3.

TRBV21-1,CARFRDRGGSYTF
TRBV5-1,CASSLDGSISGNTIYF
TRBV10-3,CAISLTDANTEAFF
TRBV5-5,CASSLVPGRGTGELFF
TRBV5-1,CASSSGLSSGNTIYF
TRBV6-5,CASMGDGGGNTEAFF
TRBV11-2,CASSRGQPFYGYTF
TRBV7-8,CASSLGQYYGYTF
TRBV10-3,CAISGLAGSETQYF
TRBV18,CASSPLPGEQAPGGYTF
TRBV29-1,CSVATGTDSNQPQHF
TRBV5-4,CASSLWGQGDGYTF
TRBV29-1,CSVAASLGGYTF
TRBV7-8,CASSPGPHNEQFF
TRBV5-1,CASSLASAEGETQYF
TRBV9,CASTSGNTIYF
TRBV5-1,CASSRTGDTGELFF
TRBV27,CASSLTSGGYNEQFF
TRBV28,CASSLVSLNYGYTF
TRBV29-1,CSVEEETVNYGYTF
TRBV9,CASSVDEGQSAFF
TRBV5-1,CASSSTGPQETQYF
TRBV6-5,CASSQGSQPQHF
TRBV7-8,CASSQGLNNSPLHF
TRBV5-4,CASSSQGTYEQYF
TRBV12-3/TRBV12-4,CASSLSGETQYF
TRBV4-2,CASSQDRRGYEKLFF
TRBV5-6,CASSLLRGRVSYEQYF
TRBV29-1,CSVEENSGSTEAFF
TRBV5-4,CASSPGVDGELFF
TRBV18,CASSPPGTYGYTF
TRBV28,CASSFGGPDIQYF
TRBV18,CASSPSTGGASDTQYF
TRBV28,CASLTAGNEKLFF
TRBV9,CASSVVGGEMNTEAFF
TRBV6-5,CASSSTGLPNEKLFF
TRBV18,CASSPQGSDQPQHF
TRBV5-4,CASSFIRGGGTDTQYF
TRBV12-3/TRBV12-4,CASSSSRVHGYTF
TRBV29-1,CSVGQGARTGELFF
TRBV6-4,CASSREETQYF
TRBV25-1,CASSPGTAYGYTF
TRBV14,CASSRGQGVEQYF
TRBV3-1/TRBV3-2,CASSQVPGRPYSPLHF